The T cell receptor (beta chain) under discussion was sequenced for a study of post-analysis software for immune sequencing data. Researchers reported that TCR beta cDNA libraries carried unique molecular identifiers. Each CDR3 protein is one row after TCRdb ran MiXCR on the PCR reads. This sample has hundreds of thousands of distinct CDR3 sequences, with roughly 29% found just once. Of note for this clonotype: What it recognizes is unknown.

Regarding the study as a whole: Four or five TRBV segments were significantly more frequent in patients than in controls. TRBV5-6, TRBV5-1 and TRBV20-1 were among these segments. Comparison with controls showed significantly lower normalized Chao1 diversity in multiple sclerosis patients.

The length of the CDR3 is 15 residues. The V gene's germline CDR1 is SGHRS and CDR2 YFSETQ. V was clipped by 5 bases and J by 3 bases; unmatched bases: 6. The TCR sequence derives from a girl between 5 and 17 years old with multiple sclerosis. The chain combines TRBV5-1 with TRBJ1-2; 11 positions match TRBD1. Sequenced sample: blood. As DNA, the CDR3 is TGCGCCAGCAGGTCAGGACAGGGGGCCCACTATGGCTACACCTTC. Protein: CASRSGQGAHYGYTF.